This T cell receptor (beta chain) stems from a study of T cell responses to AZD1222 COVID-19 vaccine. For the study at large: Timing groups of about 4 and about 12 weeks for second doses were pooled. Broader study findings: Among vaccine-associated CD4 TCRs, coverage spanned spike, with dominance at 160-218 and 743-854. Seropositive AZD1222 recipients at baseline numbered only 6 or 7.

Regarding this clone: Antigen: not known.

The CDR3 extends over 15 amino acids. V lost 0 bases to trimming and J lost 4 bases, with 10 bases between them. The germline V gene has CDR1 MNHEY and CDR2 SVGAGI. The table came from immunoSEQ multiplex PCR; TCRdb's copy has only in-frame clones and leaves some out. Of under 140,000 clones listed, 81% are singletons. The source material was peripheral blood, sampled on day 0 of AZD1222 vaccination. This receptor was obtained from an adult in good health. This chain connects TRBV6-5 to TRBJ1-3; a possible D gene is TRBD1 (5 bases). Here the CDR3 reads CASSYSPRAGNTIYF. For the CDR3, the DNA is TGTGCCAGCAGTTACTCGCCCAGGGCCGGAAACACCATATATTTT.